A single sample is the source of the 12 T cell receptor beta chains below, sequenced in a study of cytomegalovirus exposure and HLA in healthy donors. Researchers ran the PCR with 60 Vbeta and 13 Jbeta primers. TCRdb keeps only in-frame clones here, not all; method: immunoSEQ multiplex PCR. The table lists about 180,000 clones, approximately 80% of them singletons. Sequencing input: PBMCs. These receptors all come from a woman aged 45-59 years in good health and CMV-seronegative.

The CDR3 loop is CASSGGQGTPQHF. The DNA for the CDR3 is TGTGCCAGCAGCGGAGGACAGGGTACGCCCCAGCATTTT. This chain links TRBV9 with TRBJ1-5; 8 bases map to TRBD1. Trimming cost V 3 bases and J 9 bases; bases outside gene matches: 5. This CDR3 is built from 13 residues. CDR1 and CDR2 from the germline V gene are SGDLS and YYNGEE.

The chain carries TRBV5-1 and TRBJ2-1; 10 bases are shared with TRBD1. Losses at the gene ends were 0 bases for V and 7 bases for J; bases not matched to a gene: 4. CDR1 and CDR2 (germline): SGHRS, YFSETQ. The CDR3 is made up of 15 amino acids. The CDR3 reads CASSLVGQGDNEQFF. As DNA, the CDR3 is TGCGCCAGCAGCTTGGTAGGACAGGGGGATAATGAGCAGTTCTTC.

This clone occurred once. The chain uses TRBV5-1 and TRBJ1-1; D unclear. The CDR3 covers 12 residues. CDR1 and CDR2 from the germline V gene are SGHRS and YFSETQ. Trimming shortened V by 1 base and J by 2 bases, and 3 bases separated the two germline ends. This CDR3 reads CASSLTNTEAFF. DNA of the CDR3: TGCGCCAGCAGCTTGACTAACACTGAAGCTTTCTTT.

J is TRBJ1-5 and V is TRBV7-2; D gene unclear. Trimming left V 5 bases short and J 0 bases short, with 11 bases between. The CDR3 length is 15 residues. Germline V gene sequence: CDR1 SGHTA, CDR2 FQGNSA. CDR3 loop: CASSRHPDSNQPQHF. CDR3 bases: TGTGCCAGCAGCCGTCACCCAGATAGCAATCAGCCCCAGCATTTT.

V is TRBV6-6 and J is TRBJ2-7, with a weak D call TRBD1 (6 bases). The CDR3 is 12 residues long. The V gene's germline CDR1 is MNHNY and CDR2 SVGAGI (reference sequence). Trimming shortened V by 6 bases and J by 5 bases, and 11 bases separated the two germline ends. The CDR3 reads CASSTHRDEQYF. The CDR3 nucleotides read TGTGCCAGCAGCACACACAGGGACGAGCAGTACTTC.

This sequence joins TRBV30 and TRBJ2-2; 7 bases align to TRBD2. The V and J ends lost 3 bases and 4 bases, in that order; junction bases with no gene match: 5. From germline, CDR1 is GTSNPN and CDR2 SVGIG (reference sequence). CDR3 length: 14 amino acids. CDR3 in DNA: TGTGCCTGGAGCCGGGGGGTGGGCACCGGGGAGCTGTTTTTT. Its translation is CAWSRGVGTGELFF.

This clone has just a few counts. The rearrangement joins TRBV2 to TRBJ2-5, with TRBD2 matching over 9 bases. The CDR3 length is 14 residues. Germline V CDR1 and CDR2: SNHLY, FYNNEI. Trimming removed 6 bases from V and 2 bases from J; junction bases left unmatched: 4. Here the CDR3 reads CASSGAGGQETQYF. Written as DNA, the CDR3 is TGTGCCAGCAGCGGAGCGGGAGGTCAAGAGACCCAGTACTTC.

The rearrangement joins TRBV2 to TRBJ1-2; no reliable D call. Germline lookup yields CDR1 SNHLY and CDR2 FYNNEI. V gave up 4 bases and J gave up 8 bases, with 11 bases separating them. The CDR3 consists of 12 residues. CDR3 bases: TGTGCCAGCAGTGTGGAGCTTAGGGGCTACACCTTC. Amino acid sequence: CASSVELRGYTF.

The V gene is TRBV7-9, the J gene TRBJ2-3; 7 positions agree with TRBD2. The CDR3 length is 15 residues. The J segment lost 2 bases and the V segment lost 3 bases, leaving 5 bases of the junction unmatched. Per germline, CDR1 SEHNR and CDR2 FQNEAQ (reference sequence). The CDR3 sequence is CASSLYAGATDTQYF. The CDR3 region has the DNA TGTGCCAGCAGCTTGTATGCGGGAGCCACAGATACGCAGTATTTT.

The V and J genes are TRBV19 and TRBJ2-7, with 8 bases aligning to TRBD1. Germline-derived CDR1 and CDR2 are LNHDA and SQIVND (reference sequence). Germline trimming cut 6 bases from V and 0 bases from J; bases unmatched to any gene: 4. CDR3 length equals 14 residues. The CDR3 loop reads CASSLTGGSYEQYF. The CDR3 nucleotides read TGTGCCAGTAGCCTAACAGGGGGCTCCTACGAGCAGTACTTC.

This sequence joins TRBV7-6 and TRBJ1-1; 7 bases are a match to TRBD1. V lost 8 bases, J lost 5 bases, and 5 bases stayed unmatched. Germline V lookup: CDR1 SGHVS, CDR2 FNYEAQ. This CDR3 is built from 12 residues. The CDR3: CASDREFTEAFF. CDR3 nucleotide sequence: TGTGCCAGCGACAGGGAATTTACTGAAGCTTTCTTT.

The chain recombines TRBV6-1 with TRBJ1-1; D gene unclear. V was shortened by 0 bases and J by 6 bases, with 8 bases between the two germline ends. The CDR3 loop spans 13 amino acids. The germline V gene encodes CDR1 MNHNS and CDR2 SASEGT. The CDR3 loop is CASSEAVGPEAFF. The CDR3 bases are TGTGCCAGCAGTGAAGCGGTTGGGCCTGAAGCTTTCTTT.